This T cell receptor (beta chain) originates from a study of identical twins. Whole-study findings and limits: For out-of-frame alpha sequences shared by twins, low generation probability was in excess.

This clonotype was seen repeatedly, ten times or more. The antigen is unknown. Between the trimmed V and J ends, which lost 4 bases and 0 bases, there was a span of 14 bases. This CDR3 has 16 amino acids. From germline, CDR1 is SGHRS and CDR2 YFSETQ. In TCRdb, the 5' RACE reads were re-called with MiXCR into one record per CDR3 protein. Among approximately 500,000 distinct CDR3 sequences listed, 20% to 25% were seen once. The sample also formed part of further work on T cells expressing NK-cell markers.

Sequencing was carried out using CD4+ T cells sorted from blood. The sequence came from a woman younger than 35 in good health. V usage is TRBV5-1 and J usage is TRBJ2-1; TRBD2 might be the D (6 bases). This CDR3 is CASSHSLAASYNEQFF. DNA of the CDR3: TGCGCCAGCAGCCATAGTTTAGCGGCCTCCTACAATGAGCAGTTCTTC.